This note documents a single TCR beta chain sequence. Authors' data handling: Cell counts per sample came from amplifying reference gene primers. Profiling relied on immunoSEQ multiplex PCR, and the TCRdb table lists in-frame clones only, not all of them. V and J calls and clone size are those listed in that table; D and trimming were worked out from the DNA. This sample carries about 130,000 clones, 90% of them seen once, and the ten largest clones take roughly 4.8%. Seattle patients were enrolled during active infection and followed longitudinally. This sample is part of a study of blood T cell repertoires in COVID-19. Turning to the study itself: Acute-phase and convalescent COVID-19 samples originated in the United States, Italy and Spain. Sources were T cells, B-cell-depleted T cells, or PBMCs; the material itself was cDNA or gDNA.

The CDR3 runs 12 residues. Trimming shortened V by 2 bases and J by 8 bases, and 7 bases separated the two germline ends. Material: peripheral blood. This chain uses TRBV12-3 or TRBV12-4 with TRBJ2-4; no definite D call. This receptor was obtained from a man between 60 and 75 years old with COVID-19, enrolled during active disease. The CDR3 nucleotides read TGTGCCAGCAGTTTACCCGCGGACATTCAGTACTTC. As protein: CASSLPADIQYF.